The source of this T cell receptor beta chain is a study of T cell clonotyping in hematopoietic cell transplantation (dated by TCRdb to the early 2020s). As for the study more broadly: The study collected 130 to 150 blood samples from 35 to 45 consecutive transplant recipients and their related donors. Patient recruitment ran from 2015 to January 2017, and follow-up continued until late 2020 or death.

Blood samples for TCR beta sequencing were provided by related transplant donors. Nuclei Lysis Solution was used to extract genomic DNA from fresh or cryopreserved unfractionated peripheral blood mononuclear cells. Beyond this particular receptor, the publication reports: Sample size was limited, and cells were not sorted, so CD4 and CD8 repertoire contributions could not be separated. After transplant, TCR diversity in recipients dropped, and pathologically expanded clonotypes increased progressively from day 30 to day 180. Just a small fraction of recipient repertoires overlapped with donor repertoires, and more than 97% appeared de novo at the given depth. Donor and pretransplant recipient Inverse Simpson Index values predicted broader posttransplant TCR repertoire diversity.

V drops 3 bases and J drops 10 bases, leaving 12 bases in between. Taken from the germline V gene (reference sequence), the CDR1 and CDR2 loops are LNHDA and SQIVND. Measured from the cysteine to the phenylalanine, the CDR3 is 12 residues long. CDR3 DNA only is kept here, 36 bases in frame from base 1. TCR beta CDR3 regions were amplified from genomic DNA with the immunoSEQ assay, a bias-controlled multiplex PCR using V- and J-specific primers. In a second PCR step, the CDR3 amplicons were tagged with a proprietary barcode plus Illumina adapter sequences. An Illumina MiSeq instrument was used for sequencing of the CDR3 libraries. On the authors' methods: Export and quality control were performed with immunoSEQ Analyzer 3.0, and downstream analyses were performed with R Bioconductor and Immunarch. Only productive rearrangements in the normalized downsampled data set went into calculating the repertoire metrics. In the normalized cohort, clonotypes with more than 5 templates were defined as pathologically expanded. Repertoire diversity was measured with the Inverse Simpson Index. To capture all clonotypes, the CMV-specificity analyses were run on the non-normalized data set. TCRdb carries this immuneACCESS record with in-frame sequences only. Its versions omit some clonotypes, under half of them owing to an unresolved V gene in the studies checked, with the rest unexplained. V, J and clone size reflect that table, while D and trimming were determined from the DNA. The sample yields some 17,000 clones; roughly 70% were counted once. The leading ten clones occupy roughly a tenth of the sample.

Concerning this clone itself: The antigen it binds to is not known. The input lacks base qualities; no much larger clone sits a single base away.

The chain is encoded by TRBV19 joined to TRBJ1-1, and perhaps TRBD1 as D gene, on 6 matching bases. This TCR was recovered from a woman aged 60-75 years in good health. Some clones in this sample may be carry-over from other donors' samples. The sample comprised peripheral blood mononuclear cells. The DNA sequence follows: TGTGCCAGTAGTATCTCGGCAGGGGCAGCTTTCTTT. This gives the protein CASSISAGAAFF.